The TCR beta chain under discussion was sequenced for a study of blood T cells in healthy people across ages. Study details: Roughly one uniquely barcoded beta molecule per two T cells was captured.

As to this clonotype: Its antigen is still unknown.

Findings and caveats of the study: Long-lived donors carried more naive CD4+ cells and greater diversity than aged donors. Per million T cells, TCR beta diversity dropped about linearly as age rose. The lack of PBMC sorting stopped any conclusive naive versus antigen-experienced comparison.

The CDR3 is made up of 14 amino acids. CDR1 and CDR2 from the germline V gene are SEHNR and FQNEAQ (reference sequence). Trimming cost V 7 bases and J 9 bases; bases outside gene matches: 12. A J-beta primer mix and a sample-barcoded 5' primer were used in a second PCR of about 7 to 12 cycles. Using its own MiXCR run on the 5' RACE reads, TCRdb lists one record per CDR3 protein. The sample includes 1.5 million to 2 million distinct CDR3 sequences, roughly two fifths seen only once; the top ten take 23%. The chain links TRBV7-9 to TRBJ2-1, with 7 bases matching TRBD2. The receptor comes from a human donor in good health. The specimen sequenced was blood. This chain's CDR3 is CASIPSGDFGEQFF. DNA of the CDR3: TGTGCCAGCATTCCGAGCGGGGATTTTGGTGAGCAGTTCTTC.